This passage covers 28 T cell receptor beta chains from one sample sequenced in a study of blood T cell repertoires in COVID-19. Profiling relied on immunoSEQ multiplex PCR, and the TCRdb table lists in-frame clones only, not all of them. The data contain fewer than 350,000 clones, more than 80% of them seen just once; the ten biggest clones take up roughly 3.9%. Sequencing was performed on PBMCs or T cells enriched from blood (not recorded which). The receptors were gathered from a woman aged 30 to 39 with acute COVID-19.

This clone was counted once. The chain carries TRBV28 and TRBJ1-1; D not resolved. Between the trimmed V and J ends, which lost 2 bases and 5 bases, there was a span of 12 bases. The CDR3 sequence is 14 residues long. Germline CDR1 reads MDHEN; CDR2 reads SYDVKM. The CDR3: CASSLIIASTEAFF. The CDR3 DNA reads as TGTGCCAGCAGTTTAATTATAGCAAGTACTGAAGCTTTCTTT.

This rearrangement joins TRBV28 to TRBJ2-3, with unresolved D. CDR1 and CDR2 (germline): MDHEN, SYDVKM. This CDR3 contains 11 residues. The V end was cut by 5 bases, the J end by 6 bases, with 6 bases between. This CDR3 reads CASSLQDTQYF. CDR3 sequence (DNA): TGTGCCAGCAGTCTTCAGGATACGCAGTATTTT.

This chain links TRBV27 with TRBJ1-1; TRBD1 is a possible D gene (6 bases). The germline V gene has CDR1 MNHEY and CDR2 SMNVEV (reference sequence). Trimming removed 5 bases at V and 2 bases at J, with 12 bases between. The CDR3 consists of 14 residues. In DNA, the CDR3 is TGTGCCAGCAGTGCAGGGGTGCCTAACACTGAAGCTTTCTTT. This codes for CASSAGVPNTEAFF.

J is TRBJ1-3 and V is TRBV18; 7 bases line up with TRBD1. The CDR3 contains 15 residues. The V segment lost 5 bases and the J segment 3 bases; nucleotides outside the gene matches: 7. Per the germline V gene, CDR1 is KGHSH and CDR2 is LQKENI. In DNA, the CDR3 is TGTGCCAGCTCAAGGAACAGGGGCGATGGAAACACCATATATTTT. Translating gives CASSRNRGDGNTIYF.

V and J are TRBV7-8 and TRBJ2-5, with 8 bases matching TRBD2. This CDR3 region has 16 residues. V was clipped by 3 bases and J by 4 bases; unmatched bases: 10. From germline, CDR1 is SGHVS and CDR2 FQNEAQ. The CDR3: CASSLPTGTSSETQYF. DNA of the CDR3: TGTGCCAGCAGCTTGCCGACCGGGACTAGTTCAGAGACCCAGTACTTC.

The genes are TRBV3-1 (or the pseudogene TRBV3-2) and TRBJ2-1; 12 nucleotides agree with TRBD2. V shed 5 bases, J shed 9 bases, and the junction held 14 bases outside the gene matches. Germline CDR1 and CDR2: LGHDT and YNNKEL (reference sequence). This CDR3 comprises 17 residues. CDR3 residues: CASSDNLGLAGIGEQFF. DNA for the CDR3: TGTGCCAGCAGCGATAATCTCGGACTAGCGGGAATAGGTGAGCAGTTCTTC.

V and J are TRBV28 and TRBJ1-3; TRBD1 is a possible D gene (5 bases). Trimming left V 8 bases short and J 0 bases short, with 32 bases between. CDR1 MDHEN and CDR2 SYDVKM come from the germline V gene. The CDR3 length is 21 residues. The CDR3 sequence: CASRPRTQGLPRSDSGNTIYF. The CDR3 DNA is TGTGCCAGCCGGCCCCGAACTCAGGGCTTACCCCGCTCGGACTCTGGAAACACCATATATTTT.

The V and J genes are TRBV2 and TRBJ1-3, with D hard to call. Trimming left V 6 bases short and J 0 bases short, with 12 bases between. Germline CDR1 reads SNHLY; CDR2 reads FYNNEI. The CDR3 runs to 15 residues. This CDR3 is CASRTTHISGNTIYF. CDR3 nucleotide sequence: TGTGCCAGCAGAACTACTCATATCTCTGGAAACACCATATATTTT. Full variable domain (missing parts from reference TRBV2 and TRBJ1-3): EPEVTQTPSHQVTQMGQEVILRCVPISNHLYFYWYRQILGQKVEFLVSFYNNEISEKSEIFDDQFSVERPDGSNFTLKIRSTKLEDSAMYFCASRTTHISGNTIYFGEGSWLTVV.

The chain carries TRBV6-5 and TRBJ2-7; 7 bases line up with TRBD1. Per the germline V gene, CDR1 is MNHEY and CDR2 is SVGAGI. V lost 6 bases and J lost 3; bases outside the gene matches: 5. The CDR3 is 13 amino acids. The CDR3 region has the DNA TGTGCCAGCAGAGGGACAGACCTCTACGAGCAGTACTTC. Its translation: CASRGTDLYEQYF.

The chain employs TRBV5-1 and TRBJ2-1, with TRBD2 matching over 8 bases. Germline loops: CDR1 SGHRS, CDR2 YFSETQ. CDR3 length: 16 residues. V shed 4 bases and J 5 bases; nucleotides not matched to a gene: 11. CDR3 sequence reads: CASSKSGTSHDNEQFF. The CDR3 DNA reads as TGCGCCAGCAGCAAATCCGGGACTAGTCACGACAATGAGCAGTTCTTC.

J is TRBJ2-1 and V is TRBV6-2 or TRBV6-3; 11 bases align to TRBD1. Unmatched junction bases numbered 6, after V lost 0 bases and J lost 2 bases. The germline V gene encodes CDR1 MNHEY and CDR2 SVGEGT. CDR3 length equals 18 residues. The CDR3 DNA is TGTGCCAGCAGTTACTCGACCTTGGGACAGGGGGCCTACAATGAGCAGTTCTTC. Its protein product is CASSYSTLGQGAYNEQFF.

This clone was detected only once. The V gene is TRBV28, the J gene TRBJ1-2; D is ambiguous. In germline, CDR1 is MDHEN, CDR2 SYDVKM. V was cut by 2 bases and J by 1 base, with 11 bases left in between. CDR3 length: 15 amino acids. The CDR3 nucleotides read TGTGCCAGCAGTTTACAAAACGGGATTAACTATGGCTACACCTTC. It is translated as CASSLQNGINYGYTF.

This clone has a handful of counts. The chain couples TRBV7-6 to TRBJ2-3, with 14 nucleotides matching TRBD2. Germline V gene lookup returns CDR1 SGHVS and CDR2 FNYEAQ. The CDR3 is 18 residues long. Losses at the gene ends were 5 bases for V and 2 bases for J; bases not matched to a gene: 9. CDR3 DNA sequence: TGTGCCAGCAGCCCACCCGGACTAGCGGGAGGCTTCACAGATACGCAGTATTTT. Translating it yields CASSPPGLAGGFTDTQYF.

V and J are TRBV5-4 and TRBJ2-7, with a possible D match to TRBD2 (6 bases). Germline CDR1 is SGHNT and CDR2 is YYREEE (reference sequence). The CDR3 length is 13 residues. V was cut by 3 bases and J by 2 bases, with 9 bases left in between. The CDR3 sequence is CASSWDSAYEQYF. The CDR3 DNA sequence: TGTGCCAGCAGCTGGGACTCGGCCTACGAGCAGTACTTC.

The V gene is TRBV7-2, the J gene TRBJ2-1, with 10 bases that match TRBD2. J gave up 6 bases and V 11 bases, and 7 bases lay outside the gene matches. The CDR3 is made up of 13 amino acids. Germline assignment: CDR1 SGHTA and CDR2 FQGNSA. DNA for the CDR3: TGTGCCCAGGGACTAGCGAGTCCCAATGAGCAGTTCTTC. Its protein product is CAQGLASPNEQFF.

This clone was detected once. The V call is TRBV28, the J call TRBJ1-2, with a tentative D call TRBD1 (5 bases). CDR1 and CDR2 from the germline V gene are MDHEN and SYDVKM. Trimming removed 6 bases at V and 9 bases at J, with 17 bases between. CDR3 size: 13 residues. CDR3 residues: CASRTTDRLSYTF. The CDR3 region has the DNA TGTGCCAGCAGAACGACAGATCGTCTAAGCTACACCTTC.

The chain recombines TRBV19 with TRBJ2-2; TRBD2 matches at 8 bases. V dropped 6 bases and J dropped 9; count of bases not matched to a gene: 9. Germline CDR1 LNHDA, CDR2 SQIVND (reference sequence). The CDR3 loop spans 14 amino acids. The CDR3, as DNA: TGTGCCAGTAGAGAGGGACTAGATCGAAGGGAGCTGTTTTTT. It codes for CASREGLDRRELFF.

The chain joins TRBV7-9 to TRBJ1-1; D unresolved. V was shortened by 5 bases and J by 0 bases, with 7 bases between the two germline ends. The CDR3 totals 13 residues. Germline V gene data show CDR1 as SEHNR and CDR2 as FQNEAQ (reference sequence). CDR3 DNA sequence: TGTGCCAGCAGCGAGGGCATGAACACTGAAGCTTTCTTT. As protein: CASSEGMNTEAFF. Full variable domain (missing parts from reference TRBV7-9 and TRBJ1-1): DTGVSQNPRHKITKRGQNVTFRCDPISEHNRLYWYRQTLGQGPEFLTYFQNEAQLEKSRLLSDRFSAERPKGSFSTLEIQRTEQGDSAMYLCASSEGMNTEAFFGQGTRLTVV.

The chain carries TRBV4-1 and TRBJ1-1, with 8 positions matching TRBD1. CDR1 MGHRA and CDR2 YSYEKL come from the germline V gene. J lost 3 bases, V lost 1 base, and 10 bases had no gene match. This CDR3 is 17 amino acids long. CDR3 nucleotide sequence: TGCGCCAGCAGCCAAGTCGAGCAGGGGGCTTTGGACACTGAAGCTTTCTTT. Residues: CASSQVEQGALDTEAFF.

The chain links TRBV5-6 to TRBJ2-1; 9 bases line up with TRBD1. The length of the CDR3 is 15 residues. Germline trimming cut 3 bases from V and 5 bases from J; bases unmatched to any gene: 6. Germline lookup yields CDR1 SGHDT and CDR2 YYEEEE. This chain's CDR3 is CASSSTGGANNEQFF. DNA for the CDR3: TGTGCCAGCAGCTCTACAGGGGGCGCAAACAATGAGCAGTTCTTC.

A few counts support this clone. J is TRBJ1-5 and V is TRBV28; D remains unclear. The CDR3 loop spans 14 amino acids. CDR1 MDHEN and CDR2 SYDVKM come from the germline V gene. Trimming left V 6 bases short and J 2 bases short, with 11 bases between. CDR3 bases: TGTGCCAGCAGCCCTTCGGTCGGCAATCAGCCCCAGCATTTT. It specifies CASSPSVGNQPQHF.

The chain links TRBV7-7 to TRBJ2-5; weak D call: TRBD1 (5 bases). This CDR3 region has 15 residues. Germline V gene lookup returns CDR1 SSHAT and CDR2 FNYEAQ (reference sequence). V shed 6 bases and J shed 4 bases, with 18 bases lying between them. The CDR3 DNA is TGTGCCAGCAGTCCCCAGGGTTTTACGGGAGAGACCCAGTACTTC. It codes for CASSPQGFTGETQYF.

This sequence joins TRBV27 and TRBJ1-2, with D uncertain. The CDR3 totals 16 residues. Germline V gives CDR1 MNHEY, CDR2 SMNVEV (reference sequence). V lost 1 base and J lost 1, with 13 bases in between. The CDR3 loop reads CASSLYRGQINYGYTF. For the CDR3, the DNA is TGTGCCAGCAGTTTATATCGGGGTCAGATTAACTATGGCTACACCTTC.

By sample share, this clone is medium-sized. The rearrangement links TRBV7-2 to TRBJ1-5, with D possibly being TRBD1 (5 bases). Trimming removed 5 bases at V and 0 bases at J, with 11 bases between. CDR1 and CDR2 from the germline V gene are SGHTA and FQGNSA. The CDR3 has 15 residues. The CDR3 DNA follows: TGTGCCAGCAGCCGGGACTTTTATAGCAATCAGCCCCAGCATTTT. Translation gives CASSRDFYSNQPQHF.

This chain uses TRBV18 with TRBJ2-7, with a weak D call TRBD1 (6 bases). The length of the CDR3 is 14 residues. Germline V gene data show CDR1 as KGHSH and CDR2 as LQKENI. Trimming took off 5 bases at V and 0 bases at J, with 11 bases between the two ends. CDR3 nucleotides: TGTGCCAGCTCAGACAGGTCTTCCTCCTACGAGCAGTACTTC. Translating gives CASSDRSSSYEQYF.

This sequence joins TRBV4-3 and TRBJ2-2; 8 bases fit TRBD1. V lost 4 bases, J lost 1 base, and 5 bases stayed unmatched. Germline lookup yields CDR1 LGHNA and CDR2 YSLEER. The CDR3 is 16 amino acids. CDR3 sequence: CASSPLGTGNTGELFF. In DNA form, the CDR3 reads TGCGCCAGCAGCCCCCTCGGGACAGGGAACACCGGGGAGCTGTTTTTT.

This rearrangement joins TRBV7-9 to TRBJ2-3; 12 bases map to TRBD2. This CDR3 is built from 17 residues. Germline V gives CDR1 SEHNR, CDR2 FQNEAQ (reference sequence). V lost 1 base and J lost 3; bases outside the gene matches: 5. Here the CDR3 reads CASSLDTGTSGTDTQYF. The CDR3 region has the DNA TGTGCCAGCAGCTTAGACACCGGGACTAGCGGGACAGATACGCAGTATTTT.

The chain joins TRBV11-3 to TRBJ2-7; TRBD1 matches at 7 bases. CDR3 length: 12 amino acids. In germline, CDR1 is SGHNT, CDR2 YENEEA. With V trimmed by 5 bases and J by 5 bases, 3 bases remained unmatched. CDR3 sequence reads: CASSTGQNEQYF. As DNA, the CDR3 is TGTGCCAGCAGCACGGGACAGAACGAGCAGTACTTC.